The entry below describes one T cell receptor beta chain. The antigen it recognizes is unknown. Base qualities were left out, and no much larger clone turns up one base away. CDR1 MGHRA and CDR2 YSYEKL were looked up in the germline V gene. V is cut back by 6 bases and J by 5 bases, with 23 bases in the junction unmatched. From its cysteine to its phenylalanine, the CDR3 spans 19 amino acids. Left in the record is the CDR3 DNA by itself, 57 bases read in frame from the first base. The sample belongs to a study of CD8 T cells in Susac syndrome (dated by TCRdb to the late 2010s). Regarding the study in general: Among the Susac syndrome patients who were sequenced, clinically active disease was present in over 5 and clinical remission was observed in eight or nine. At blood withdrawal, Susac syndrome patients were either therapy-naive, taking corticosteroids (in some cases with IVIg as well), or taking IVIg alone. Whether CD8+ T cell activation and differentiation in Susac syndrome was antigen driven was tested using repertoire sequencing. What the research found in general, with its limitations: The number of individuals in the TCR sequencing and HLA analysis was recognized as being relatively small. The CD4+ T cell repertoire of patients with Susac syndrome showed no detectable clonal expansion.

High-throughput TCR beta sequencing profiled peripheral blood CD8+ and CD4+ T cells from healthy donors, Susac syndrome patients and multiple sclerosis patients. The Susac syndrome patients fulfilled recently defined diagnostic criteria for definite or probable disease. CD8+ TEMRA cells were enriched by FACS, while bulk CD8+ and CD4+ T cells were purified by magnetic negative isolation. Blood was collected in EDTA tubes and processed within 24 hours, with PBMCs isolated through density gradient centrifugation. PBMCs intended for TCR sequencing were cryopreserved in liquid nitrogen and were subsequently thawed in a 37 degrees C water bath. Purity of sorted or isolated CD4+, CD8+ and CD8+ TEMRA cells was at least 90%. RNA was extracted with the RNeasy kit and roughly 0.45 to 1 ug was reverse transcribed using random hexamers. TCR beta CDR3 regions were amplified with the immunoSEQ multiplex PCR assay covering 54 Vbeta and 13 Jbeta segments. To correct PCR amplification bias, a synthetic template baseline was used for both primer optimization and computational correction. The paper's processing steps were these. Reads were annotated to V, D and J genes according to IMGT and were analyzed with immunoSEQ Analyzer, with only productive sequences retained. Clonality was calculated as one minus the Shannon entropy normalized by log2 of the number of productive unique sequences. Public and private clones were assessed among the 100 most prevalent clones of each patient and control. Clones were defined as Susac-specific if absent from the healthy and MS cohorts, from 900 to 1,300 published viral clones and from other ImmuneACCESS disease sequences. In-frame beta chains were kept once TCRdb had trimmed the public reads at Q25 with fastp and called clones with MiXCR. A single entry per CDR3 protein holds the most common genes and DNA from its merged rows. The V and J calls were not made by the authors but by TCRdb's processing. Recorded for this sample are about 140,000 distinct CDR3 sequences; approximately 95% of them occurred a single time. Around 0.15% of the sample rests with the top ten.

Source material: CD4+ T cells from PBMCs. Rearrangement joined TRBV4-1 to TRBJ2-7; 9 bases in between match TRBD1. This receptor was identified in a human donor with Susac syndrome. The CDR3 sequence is CASRHFFIDRTGVSNEQYF. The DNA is TGCGCCAGCAGACACTTTTTTATTGATAGGACAGGGGTATCTAACGAGCAGTACTTC.